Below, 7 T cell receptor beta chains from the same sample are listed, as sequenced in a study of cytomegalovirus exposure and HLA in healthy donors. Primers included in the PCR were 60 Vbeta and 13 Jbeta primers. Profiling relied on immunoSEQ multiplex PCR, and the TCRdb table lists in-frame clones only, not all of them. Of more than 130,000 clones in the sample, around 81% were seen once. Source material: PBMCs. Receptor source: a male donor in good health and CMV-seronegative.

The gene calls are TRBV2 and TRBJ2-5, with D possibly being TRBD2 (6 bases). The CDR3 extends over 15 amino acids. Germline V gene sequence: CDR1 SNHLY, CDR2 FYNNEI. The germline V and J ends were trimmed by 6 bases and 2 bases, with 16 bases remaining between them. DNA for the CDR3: TGTGCCAGCAGGGGGAGCCGGGACTTACAAGAGACCCAGTACTTC. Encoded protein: CASRGSRDLQETQYF.

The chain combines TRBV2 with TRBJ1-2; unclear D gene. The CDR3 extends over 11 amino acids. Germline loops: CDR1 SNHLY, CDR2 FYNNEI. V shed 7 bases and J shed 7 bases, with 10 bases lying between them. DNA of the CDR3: TGTGCCAGCACCGCGGAGGGTGGCTACACCTTC. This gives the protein CASTAEGGYTF.

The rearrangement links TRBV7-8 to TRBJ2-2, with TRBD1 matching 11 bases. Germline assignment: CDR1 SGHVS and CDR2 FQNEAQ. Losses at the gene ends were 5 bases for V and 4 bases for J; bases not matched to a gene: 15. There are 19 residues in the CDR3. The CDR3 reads CASSRSSGSGTGGTGELFF. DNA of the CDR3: TGTGCCAGCAGCCGTAGCTCCGGTTCCGGGACAGGGGGCACCGGGGAGCTGTTTTTT. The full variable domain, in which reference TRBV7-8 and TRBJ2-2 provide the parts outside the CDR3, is GAGVSQSPRYKVAKRGQDVALRCDPISGHVSLFWYQQALGQGPEFLTYFQNEAQLDKSGLPSDRFFAERPEGSVSTLKIQRTQQEDSAVYLCASSRSSGSGTGGTGELFFGEGSRLTVL.

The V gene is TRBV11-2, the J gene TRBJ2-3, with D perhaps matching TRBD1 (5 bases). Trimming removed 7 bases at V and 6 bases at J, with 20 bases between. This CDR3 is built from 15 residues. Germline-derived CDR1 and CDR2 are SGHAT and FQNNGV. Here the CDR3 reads CASIPGSRHRDTQYF. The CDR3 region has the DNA TGTGCCAGCATCCCCGGCAGTCGACACAGGGATACGCAGTATTTT.

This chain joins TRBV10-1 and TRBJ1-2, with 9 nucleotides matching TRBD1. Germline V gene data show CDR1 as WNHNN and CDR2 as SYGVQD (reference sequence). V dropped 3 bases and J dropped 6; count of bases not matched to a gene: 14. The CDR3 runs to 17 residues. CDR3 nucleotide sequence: TGCGCCAGCAGTGACGGGACAGGGTTCGGGTTCCCTCATGGCTACACCTTC. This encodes CASSDGTGFGFPHGYTF.

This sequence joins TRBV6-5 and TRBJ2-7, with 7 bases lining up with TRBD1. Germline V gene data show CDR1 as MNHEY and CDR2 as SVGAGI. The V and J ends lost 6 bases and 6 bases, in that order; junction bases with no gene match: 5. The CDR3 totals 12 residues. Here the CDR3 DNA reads TGTGCCAGCAGGGGGACAGAGGGCGAGCAGTACTTC. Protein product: CASRGTEGEQYF.

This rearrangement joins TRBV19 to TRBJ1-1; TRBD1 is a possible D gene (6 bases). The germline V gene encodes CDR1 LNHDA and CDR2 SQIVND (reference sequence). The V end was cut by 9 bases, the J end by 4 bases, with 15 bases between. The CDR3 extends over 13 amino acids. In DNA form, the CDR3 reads TGTGCCAGCCGGGGGGCGCAGGGCACTGAAGCTTTCTTT. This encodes CASRGAQGTEAFF.